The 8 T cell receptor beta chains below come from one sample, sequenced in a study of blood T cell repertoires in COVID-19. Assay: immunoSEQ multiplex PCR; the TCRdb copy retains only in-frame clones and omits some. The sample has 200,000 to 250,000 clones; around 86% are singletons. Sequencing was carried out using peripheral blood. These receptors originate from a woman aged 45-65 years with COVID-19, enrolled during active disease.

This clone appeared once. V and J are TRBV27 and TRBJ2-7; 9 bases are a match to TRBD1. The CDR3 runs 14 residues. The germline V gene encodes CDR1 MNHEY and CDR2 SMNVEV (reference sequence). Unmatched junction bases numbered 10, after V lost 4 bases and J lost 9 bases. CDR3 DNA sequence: TGTGCCAGCAGTTCGGGACAGGGTGTTTATGGGCAGTACTTC. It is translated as CASSSGQGVYGQYF.

The CDR3 region has the DNA TGTGCCAGCAGTACCTACAGGGGGCCTGGCTACACCTTC. Translating it yields CASSTYRGPGYTF. This chain uses TRBV2 with TRBJ1-2; 9 nucleotides line up with TRBD1. J was trimmed by 7 bases and V by 5 bases; bases with no gene match: 5. Germline V gene data show CDR1 as SNHLY and CDR2 as FYNNEI. This CDR3 comprises 13 residues. The complete variable domain, with remaining parts taken from reference TRBV2 and TRBJ1-2, reads EPEVTQTPSHQVTQMGQEVILRCVPISNHLYFYWYRQILGQKVEFLVSFYNNEISEKSEIFDDQFSVERPDGSNFTLKIRSTKLEDSAMYFCASSTYRGPGYTFGSGTRLTVV.

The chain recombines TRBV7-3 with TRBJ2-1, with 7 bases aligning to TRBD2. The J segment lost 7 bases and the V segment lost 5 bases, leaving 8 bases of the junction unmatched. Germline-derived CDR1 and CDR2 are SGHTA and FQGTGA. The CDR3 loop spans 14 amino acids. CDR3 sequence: CASSRAGGGNEQFF. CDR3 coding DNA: TGTGCCAGCAGCCGCGCTGGGGGAGGGAATGAGCAGTTCTTC.

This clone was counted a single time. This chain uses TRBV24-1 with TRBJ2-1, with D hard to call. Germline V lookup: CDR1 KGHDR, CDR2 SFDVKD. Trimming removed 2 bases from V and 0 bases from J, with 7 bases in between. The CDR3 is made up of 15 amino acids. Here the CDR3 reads CATSDSRSSYNEQFF. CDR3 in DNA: TGTGCCACCAGTGATTCGAGGAGCTCCTACAATGAGCAGTTCTTC.

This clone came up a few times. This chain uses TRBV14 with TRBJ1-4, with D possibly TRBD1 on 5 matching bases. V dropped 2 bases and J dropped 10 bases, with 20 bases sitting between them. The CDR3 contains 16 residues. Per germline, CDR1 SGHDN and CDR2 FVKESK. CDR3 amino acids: CASSQRAGRGFGKLFF. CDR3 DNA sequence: TGTGCCAGCAGCCAACGCGCGGGGAGGGGTTTTGGAAAACTGTTTTTT.

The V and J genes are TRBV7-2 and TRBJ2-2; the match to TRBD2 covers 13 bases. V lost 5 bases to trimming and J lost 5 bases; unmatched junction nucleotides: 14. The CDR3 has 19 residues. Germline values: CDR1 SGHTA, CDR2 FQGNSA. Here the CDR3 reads CASSGMPRTSGGFTGELFF. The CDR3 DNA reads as TGTGCCAGCAGCGGAATGCCTAGGACTAGCGGGGGTTTTACCGGGGAGCTGTTTTTT.

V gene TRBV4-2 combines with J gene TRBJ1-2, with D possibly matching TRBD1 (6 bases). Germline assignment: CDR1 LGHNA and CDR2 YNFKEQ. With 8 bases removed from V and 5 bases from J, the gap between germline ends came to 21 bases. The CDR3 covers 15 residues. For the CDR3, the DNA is TGTGCCAGCGCGGAGCCAGGGACAAATCTTTATGGCTACACCTTC. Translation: CASAEPGTNLYGYTF.

The CDR3 region is CARQGWETQYF. For the CDR3, the DNA is TGTGCCAGACAGGGGTGGGAGACCCAGTACTTC. This sequence joins TRBV21-1 and TRBJ2-5; no DNA check was done on the table's D call, TRBD1. TRBV21-1 is labeled a pseudogene. This CDR3 contains 11 residues.